This is a list of T cell receptor beta chains from one sample in a study of T cells in Graves' hyperthyroidism and ophthalmopathy. TCRdb redid the calling of the multiplex PCR reads with MiXCR, one entry per CDR3 protein. The table lists hundreds of thousands of distinct CDR3 sequences, approximately 17% of them singletons. Specimen: blood. The receptors were gathered from a woman aged 18-29 years with Graves' ophthalmopathy. The CDR3 runs from the conserved cysteine through the conserved F or W. A D gene is named only where the DNA matches it firmly. Part of the rows lack a size; the others show once, few, many or a class for expanded clones.

V	J	size	D	CDR3	DNA
TRBV20-1	TRBJ2-3	NA	TRBD2	CSELSGRKGTDTQYF	TGCAGTGAACTGAGCGGGAGGAAAGGGACAGATACGCAGTATTTT
TRBV6-1	TRBJ1-1	many	NA	CASRQTNTIMNTEAFF	TGTGCCAGTAGACAGACAAACACCATTATGAACACTGAAGCTTTCTTT
TRBV10-3	TRBJ1-2	few	TRBD1	CAISESTGAYYGYTF	TGTGCCATCAGTGAGTCAACAGGGGCCTACTATGGCTACACCTTC
TRBV18	TRBJ1-1	NA	NA	CASSPRDGLRNTEAFF	TGTGCCAGCTCACCCCGGGACGGACTTCGGAACACTGAAGCTTTCTTT
TRBV2	TRBJ2-1	NA	NA	CASGNNEQFF	TGTGCCAGCGGTAACAATGAGCAGTTCTTC
TRBV29-1	TRBJ2-4	NA	NA	CSVVLAKNIQYF	TGCAGCGTTGTTTTAGCCAAAAACATTCAGTACTTC
TRBV7-9	TRBJ1-3	few	NA	CASRSGSGNTIYF	TGTGCCAGCAGATCAGGCTCTGGAAACACCATATATTTT
TRBV7-8	TRBJ2-2	many	NA	CASSLGRLSNTGELFF	TGTGCCAGCAGCTTAGGACGGTTGTCGAACACCGGGGAGCTGTTTTTT
TRBV20-1	TRBJ2-3	few	TRBD2	CSAYGLAGHTDTQYF	TGCAGTGCCTACGGACTAGCGGGCCACACAGATACGCAGTATTTT
TRBV7-2	TRBJ2-1	many	NA	CASSSRPPRSHEQFF	TGTGCCAGCAGCTCACGCCCCCCTAGGTCCCATGAGCAGTTCTTC
TRBV3-1	TRBJ2-5	few	TRBD2	CASSQDLAGGPETQYF	TGTGCCAGCAGCCAAGACCTAGCGGGGGGGCCGGAGACCCAGTACTTC
TRBV7-9	TRBJ1-2	NA	NA	CASRPTPDQGGYTF	TGTGCCAGCAGACCAACACCCGACCAGGGAGGCTACACCTTC
TRBV20-1	TRBJ2-2	NA	TRBD1	CSAKDRATGELFF	TGCAGTGCTAAGGACAGGGCCACCGGGGAGCTGTTTTTT
TRBV30	TRBJ2-1	NA	NA	CAWNRRLAYNEQFF	TGTGCCTGGAATAGGAGGCTAGCTTACAATGAGCAGTTCTTC
TRBV9	TRBJ2-3	few	NA	CASTSDGTSTDTQYF	TGTGCCAGTACGTCGGACGGAACCAGCACAGATACGCAGTATTTT
TRBV12-3/TRBV12-4	TRBJ2-7	NA	TRBD2	CASRTSETYEQYF	TGTGCCAGCAGGACTAGCGAGACCTACGAGCAGTACTTC
TRBV28	TRBJ2-1	many	NA	CASSLGLDNEQFF	TGTGCCAGCAGTTTAGGGTTGGACAATGAGCAGTTCTTC
TRBV28	TRBJ1-2	many	NA	CASSSPKVTWDGYTF	TGTGCCAGCAGTTCACCCAAGGTGACGTGGGATGGCTACACCTTC
TRBV9	TRBJ2-1	NA	TRBD2	CASSVVGTSGGSSEQFF	TGTGCCAGCAGCGTAGTCGGGACTAGCGGGGGGAGTTCTGAGCAGTTCTTC
TRBV7-2	TRBJ2-5	NA	NA	CASKEEPETQYF	TGTGCCAGCAAGGAGGAGCCGGAGACCCAGTACTTC
TRBV6-2/TRBV6-3	TRBJ2-7	many	NA	CASSDLTDSTLQGEQYF	TGTGCCAGCAGCGACCTAACGGACTCAACTCTTCAGGGCGAGCAGTACTTC
TRBV20-1	TRBJ2-6	NA	NA	CSASKGHSGANVLTF	TGCAGTGCTAGTAAGGGCCACTCTGGGGCCAACGTCCTGACTTTC
TRBV7-2	TRBJ1-2	many	NA	CASSPTTGSPMGYTF	TGTGCCAGCAGCCCAACCACAGGCTCCCCGATGGGCTACACCTTC